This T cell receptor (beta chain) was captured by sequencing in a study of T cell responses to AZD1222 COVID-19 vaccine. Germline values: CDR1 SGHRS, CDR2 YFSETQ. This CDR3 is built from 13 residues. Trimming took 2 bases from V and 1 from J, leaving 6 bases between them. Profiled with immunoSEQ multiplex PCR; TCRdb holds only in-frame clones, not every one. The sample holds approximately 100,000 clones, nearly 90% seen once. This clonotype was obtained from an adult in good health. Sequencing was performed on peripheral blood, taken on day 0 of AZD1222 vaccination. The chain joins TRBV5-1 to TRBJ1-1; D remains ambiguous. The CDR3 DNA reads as TGCGCCAGCAGCTTCAAAAGGAACACTGAAGCTTTCTTT. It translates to CASSFKRNTEAFF.